A selection of T cell receptor beta chains follows, all from one sample in a study of blood T cell repertoires in COVID-19. Here immunoSEQ multiplex PCR was the method, and the copy in TCRdb shows in-frame clones only, minus some. The table has 200,000 or so clones, around nine tenths seen once. The specimen was peripheral blood. The receptor source for this set is a man aged 65-85 years with active or convalescent COVID-19. CDR3s include the opening cysteine and the closing phenylalanine or tryptophan. The order of the fields is clone size, J gene, V gene, D gene, CDR3 DNA, CDR3 protein. A D gene is named only where the DNA matches it firmly. Expanded clones are given a class, and other clones once, few, many or no size at all.

NA | TRBJ1-2 | TRBV5-8 | NA | TGTGCCAGCAGCTTCGACTCTCGGGACTATGGCTACACCTTC | CASSFDSRDYGYTF
NA | TRBJ1-1 | TRBV19 | NA | TGTGCCAGCATCGCGGGGTTGGACACTGAAGCTTTCTTT | CASIAGLDTEAFF
NA | TRBJ2-3 | TRBV18 | TRBD2 | TGTGCCAGCTCGCAAACTAGCGGGGGGTCAGATACGCAGTATTTT | CASSQTSGGSDTQYF
NA | TRBJ2-5 | TRBV7-2 | TRBD2 | TGTGCCAGCAGCTCGTTAGCGGGGTCCCGGAAGACCCAGTACTTC | CASSSLAGSRKTQYF
NA | TRBJ2-1 | TRBV12-3/TRBV12-4 | NA | TGTGCCAGCATGGGCGGAATCGGGGGTGAGCAGTTCTTC | CASMGGIGGEQFF
NA | TRBJ1-6 | TRBV5-4 | TRBD1 | TGTGCCAGCAGCTTGCAGACAGGGGCCCATTCACCCCTCCACTTT | CASSLQTGAHSPLHF
NA | TRBJ2-4 | TRBV7-2 | TRBD2 | TGTGCCAGCAGCTTAGGAGGACTAGCAGTAGCCAAAAACATTCAGTACTTC | CASSLGGLAVAKNIQYF
NA | TRBJ1-2 | TRBV27 | NA | TGTGCCAGCGGACGGACAAGTAACTATGGCTACACCTTC | CASGRTSNYGYTF
NA | TRBJ1-4 | TRBV28 | TRBD1 | TGTGCCAGCAGCCCAGGGGGCGCTTTGGGAACTAATGAAAAACTGTTTTTT | CASSPGGALGTNEKLFF
NA | TRBJ1-6 | TRBV4-1 | NA | TGCGCCAGCAGCCAAGTTGTCAGTGATAATTCACCCCTCCACTTT | CASSQVVSDNSPLHF
NA | TRBJ2-3 | TRBV5-1 | TRBD1 | TGCGCCAGCGCCGGGACAGGGGGATCAGATACGCAGTATTTT | CASAGTGGSDTQYF
NA | TRBJ1-1 | TRBV6-5 | TRBD1 | TGTGCCAGCAGTTACTCGACGGGACAGGGTGAAGCTTTCTTT | CASSYSTGQGEAFF
NA | TRBJ1-3 | TRBV28 | TRBD1 | TGTGCCAGCAATTCCGGGACAGTTGGAAACACCATATATTTT | CASNSGTVGNTIYF
NA | TRBJ1-6 | TRBV7-2 | NA | TGTGCCAGCAGCCAGCGGACGGCAAATTCACCCCTCCACTTT | CASSQRTANSPLHF
NA | TRBJ2-3 | TRBV12-5 | NA | TGTGCTAGTGGTTTGGGTGGACTGCTCACAGATACGCAGTATTTT | CASGLGGLLTDTQYF
NA | TRBJ1-3 | TRBV6-2/TRBV6-3 | TRBD1 | TGTGCCAGCACCCCGGCAGGGGGCTCTGGAAACACCATATATTTT | CASTPAGGSGNTIYF
NA | TRBJ2-2 | TRBV10-3 | NA | TGTGCCACAGGTCACACCGGGGAGCTGTTTTTT | CATGHTGELFF
NA | TRBJ1-6 | TRBV7-6 | NA | TGTGCCAGCAGCTTAGGTGGGAGGGATTCACCCCTCCACTTT | CASSLGGRDSPLHF
NA | TRBJ2-1 | TRBV30 | TRBD2 | TGTGCCTGGACCCCGGGGGGAAGGGATATCAATGAGCAGTTCTTC | CAWTPGGRDINEQFF
NA | TRBJ2-7 | TRBV7-9 | TRBD2 | TGTGCCAGCAGCCCTGGACTAGCGGTGCAGTACTTC | CASSPGLAVQYF
NA | TRBJ2-7 | TRBV5-6 | NA | TGTGCCAGCAGCTTGGCCCAGAGGGGGATTGGAAACGAGCAGTACTTC | CASSLAQRGIGNEQYF
NA | TRBJ2-5 | TRBV6-5 | TRBD1 | TGTGCCAGCAGCTCGGGACAGGGGTTCCAAGAGACCCAGTACTTC | CASSSGQGFQETQYF
NA | TRBJ2-6 | TRBV14 | NA | TGTGCCAGCAGCCACTGGGACTCCCGGGCGGCCGGGGCCAACGTCCTGACTTTC | CASSHWDSRAAGANVLTF
NA | TRBJ2-3 | TRBV7-2 | NA | TGTGCCAGCAGCTCTAAAACGGTACATACGCAGTATTTT | CASSSKTVHTQYF
NA | TRBJ2-3 | TRBV2 | NA | TGTGCCAGCAGTCAGGAGACAGAAAAAGGAGATACGCAGTATTTT | CASSQETEKGDTQYF
NA | TRBJ1-5 | TRBV6-5 | TRBD1 | TGTGCCAATCCGGGACAGGGGAATCAGCCCCAGCATTTT | CANPGQGNQPQHF
NA | TRBJ2-5 | TRBV5-4 | NA | TGTGCCAGCAGCTTGGAAGTGGCGGGTAAAGAGACCCAGTACTTC | CASSLEVAGKETQYF
NA | TRBJ2-5 | TRBV4-1 | NA | TGCGCCAGCAGCCCACTCGACACCTTCCAAGAGACCCAGTACTTC | CASSPLDTFQETQYF
few | TRBJ2-2 | TRBV7-2 | NA | TGTGCCAGCAGCTTAGTGGGGGGAACGAACACCGGGGAGCTGTTTTTT | CASSLVGGTNTGELFF
NA | TRBJ2-7 | TRBV20-1 | TRBD2 | TGCAGTCCGGCCAGCGGGAACGAGCAGTACTTC | CSPASGNEQYF
NA | TRBJ2-1 | TRBV5-1 | NA | TGCGCCAGCAGCTTGGGGCAGGGGTGGGATGAGCAGTTCTTC | CASSLGQGWDEQFF
NA | TRBJ2-5 | TRBV27 | TRBD2 | TGTGCCAGCAGTTTTAGCGGGGGACAAGAGACCCAGTACTTC | CASSFSGGQETQYF